This T cell receptor beta chain was documented in a study of blood T cell repertoires in COVID-19. Study as a whole: Donors in the United States, Italy and Spain gave samples during acute or convalescent COVID-19.

Methods used by the authors: From reference gene primer amplification, estimates of nucleated cell counts were derived. The table came from immunoSEQ multiplex PCR; TCRdb's copy has only in-frame clones and leaves some out. The V and J calls and clone size are taken from that table; D and trimming were inferred from the DNA. The repertoire holds about 170,000 clones, with approximately 85% as singletons. Seattle patients were enrolled during active infection and followed longitudinally. This TCR derives from a man of 80 years or more with COVID-19, enrolled during active disease. The sequenced sample consisted of peripheral blood.

The CDR3 protein is CASSYSNWGDTEAFF. The CDR3 coding sequence is TGTGCCAGCAGTTACTCGAACTGGGGGGACACTGAAGCTTTCTTT. The chain uses TRBV6-5 and TRBJ1-1, with a tentative D call TRBD1 (5 bases). Trimming shortened V by 0 bases and J by 3 bases, and 11 bases separated the two germline ends. This CDR3 comprises 15 residues. CDR1 and CDR2 from the germline V gene are MNHEY and SVGAGI.